This is a list of T cell receptor beta chains from one sample in a study of blood T cell repertoires in COVID-19. Only in-frame clones appear in the TCRdb table, and some are missing; sequencing was by immunoSEQ multiplex PCR. The table includes about 76,000 clones, roughly 90% detected once. Sequencing input: peripheral blood. The receptors derive from a man between 45 and 60 years old with acute or convalescent COVID-19. CDR3s include the opening cysteine and the closing phenylalanine or tryptophan. A D gene is named only where the DNA matches it firmly. Clone sizes are given selectively: once, few, many, or a class where the clone is expanded.

. | TRBJ1-1 | TRBV18 | . | TGTGCCAGCTCGGGGATAACAGGGATTTCCATGAACACTGAAGCTTTCTTT | CASSGITGISMNTEAFF
. | TRBJ2-1 | TRBV27 | . | TGTGCCACCAGGACTGCGGGGACCTACAATGAGCAGTTCTTC | CATRTAGTYNEQFF
TRBD2 | TRBJ2-3 | TRBV7-3 | . | TGTGCCAGCAGCCAGACGGGGGGTAGGGATACGCAGTATTTT | CASSQTGGRDTQYF
. | TRBJ1-5 | TRBV27 | . | TGTGCCAGCCGAGCCCTCGTAGGCCCTCTGGGCCGCAATCAGCCCCAGCATTTT | CASRALVGPLGRNQPQHF
. | TRBJ2-5 | TRBV5-1 | . | TGCGCCAGCAGCTTCAAAGAGACCCAGTACTTC | CASSFKETQYF
TRBD1 | TRBJ2-2 | TRBV19 | once | TGTGCCAGTAGTACACCCCGGACAGGGTCTACTATGAACACCGGGGAGCTGTTTTTT | CASSTPRTGSTMNTGELFF
TRBD2 | TRBJ2-2 | TRBV6-5 | . | TGTGCCAGCAGTTTAGCGGGAGGTGCGAACACCGGGGAGCTGTTTTTT | CASSLAGGANTGELFF
TRBD1 | TRBJ1-5 | TRBV2 | . | TGTGCCAGCATCGAACTGGACAGGGCCAATCAGCCCCAGCATTTT | CASIELDRANQPQHF
TRBD1 | TRBJ1-5 | TRBV19 | once | TGTGCCAGTCACTTTGCACAGGGGGCTCGGCAGCCCCAGCATTTT | CASHFAQGARQPQHF
TRBD2 | TRBJ2-3 | TRBV27 | . | TGTGCCAGCAGTCCACGGGCTGGGGAGGGCCCGTCCACAGATACGCAGTATTTT | CASSPRAGEGPSTDTQYF
TRBD1 | TRBJ2-7 | TRBV7-8 | . | TGTGCCAGCAGCTTAGTCGTAGGACAGGGAGCCGACGAGCAGTACTTC | CASSLVVGQGADEQYF
TRBD1 | TRBJ1-3 | TRBV5-5 | . | TGTGCCAGCAGCTCAGGGGGTAGCTCTGGAAACACCATATATTTT | CASSSGGSSGNTIYF
TRBD2 | TRBJ2-3 | TRBV3-1/TRBV3-2 | . | TGTGCCAGCAGCCAGGGACTAGCGGGAGGTACAGATACGCAGTATTTT | CASSQGLAGGTDTQYF
TRBD2 | TRBJ2-2 | TRBV6-5 | once | TGTGCCAGCAGAGCACTAGCGGGAGCTACCGGGGAGCTGTTTTTT | CASRALAGATGELFF
TRBD1 | TRBJ1-5 | TRBV7-9 | . | TGTGCCAGCAGCCCGGGACAGATGAGCAATCAGCCCCAGCATTTT | CASSPGQMSNQPQHF
TRBD1 | TRBJ1-2 | TRBV18 | . | TGTGCCAGCACATACGGGACAGAGAACTATGGCTACACCTTC | CASTYGTENYGYTF
. | TRBJ1-3 | TRBV6-6 | . | TGTGCCAGCACGGCAGGGGTAGGCCACACCATATATTTT | CASTAGVGHTIYF
. | TRBJ2-7 | TRBV5-5 | once | TGTGCCAGCAGCTTGGGGCTTGGGGGGTCGTACGAGCAGTACTTC | CASSLGLGGSYEQYF
TRBD1 | TRBJ1-1 | TRBV7-2 | . | TGTGCCAGCAGCTTTGCGGACAGGGGTGGAGAAGCTTTCTTT | CASSFADRGGEAFF
. | TRBJ2-1 | TRBV27 | . | TGTGCCAGCAGTCGCCACGGGGGACCCTACAATGAGCAGTTCTTC | CASSRHGGPYNEQFF
. | TRBJ2-1 | TRBV3-1/TRBV3-2 | . | TGTGCCAGCAGCCAAGATGGGGGCATATACAATGAGCAGTTCTTC | CASSQDGGIYNEQFF
TRBD1 | TRBJ1-2 | TRBV5-1 | few | TGCGCCAGCAGCTTCCAAGACAGGGAAATCTATGGCTACACCTTC | CASSFQDREIYGYTF
TRBD1 | TRBJ1-5 | TRBV15 | . | TGTGCCACCAGCAGAGAGGGACAGGGTAATCAGCCCCAGCATTTT | CATSREGQGNQPQHF
TRBD1 | TRBJ2-1 | TRBV7-2 | . | TGTGCCAGCAGCTTCCCCCCGGGACAGGGATTCCGCAATGAGCAGTTCTTC | CASSFPPGQGFRNEQFF
. | TRBJ2-1 | TRBV3-1/TRBV3-2 | . | TGTGCCAGCAGCCCGCGGAGGGATGAGCAGTTCTTC | CASSPRRDEQFF
. | TRBJ2-4 | TRBV7-2 | . | TGTGCCAGCAGCCTTGTAGGGGATGCCAATCAGTACTTC | CASSLVGDANQYF
. | TRBJ1-1 | TRBV21-1 | . | TGTGCCAGCAGGTTGGGGACAGGTGGGTCAGAGGCTGAAGCTTTCTTT | CASRLGTGGSEAEAFF
. | TRBJ1-1 | TRBV7-3 | . | TGTGCCAGCAGCTACAGGGTCGACACTGAAGCTTTCTTT | CASSYRVDTEAFF
TRBD2 | TRBJ2-1 | TRBV4-3 | . | TGCGCCAGCAGCCAAGAGGTTGTCGCTAGCGGGGGAAATGAGCAGTTCTTC | CASSQEVVASGGNEQFF
. | TRBJ2-7 | TRBV29-1 | . | TGCAGCGTTGTTCCCGCGGGAATATACGAGCAGTACTTC | CSVVPAGIYEQYF
. | TRBJ1-3 | TRBV6-5 | . | TGTGCCAGCAAACTGCTTTTATCTGGAAACACCATATATTTT | CASKLLLSGNTIYF
TRBD1 | TRBJ1-1 | TRBV5-4 | . | TGTGCCAGCAGCTTGGCCGAAACAGGGGACACTGAAGCTTTCTTT | CASSLAETGDTEAFF
TRBD2 | TRBJ2-4 | TRBV4-1 | once | TGCGCCAGCAGCCAAGATCACGGGGGGGCTGGCATTCAGTACTTC | CASSQDHGGAGIQYF
TRBD1 | TRBJ1-2 | TRBV28 | . | TGTGCCAGCAGTCTTCCCTGGTCCGGGACAGGGGGCTATGGCTACACCTTC | CASSLPWSGTGGYGYTF
TRBD1 | TRBJ1-1 | TRBV27 | . | TGTGCCAGCAGTTTATTTAGACAGGGGGGGGTGAACACTGAAGCTTTCTTT | CASSLFRQGGVNTEAFF
TRBD1 | TRBJ1-5 | TRBV19 | . | TGTGCCAGTAGTCAGGGGACAGCGGGCAATCAGCCCCAGCATTTT | CASSQGTAGNQPQHF
. | TRBJ1-4 | TRBV5-6 | . | TGTGCCAGCAGCTCCGGGGTGGGCCCCTATAATGAAAAACTGTTTTTT | CASSSGVGPYNEKLFF
. | TRBJ2-5 | TRBV6-5 | once | TGTGCCAGCAGTTACTTTATAGGGGTTCGGGAGACCCAGTACTTC | CASSYFIGVRETQYF
TRBD2 | TRBJ2-7 | TRBV6-2/TRBV6-3 | . | TGTGCCAGCAGTTCCCCGCGGGGACTAGCGGGAGTGGTGCACGAGCAGTACTTC | CASSSPRGLAGVVHEQYF
. | TRBJ1-3 | TRBV7-8 | . | TGTGCCAGCAGCTTAAGTGCTACCTCTGGAAACACCATATATTTT | CASSLSATSGNTIYF
TRBD2 | TRBJ2-7 | TRBV2 | once | TGTGCCAGTGGGACTAGCGGGAGTAGAGAGCAGTACTTC | CASGTSGSREQYF
TRBD1 | TRBJ2-3 | TRBV7-9 | . | TGTGCCAGCAGCCTAACAGGGGGCACAGATACGCAGTATTTT | CASSLTGGTDTQYF
. | TRBJ1-5 | TRBV9 | once | TGTGCCAGCAGCGGAGGAGGGTCTCAGCCCCAGCATTTT | CASSGGGSQPQHF
TRBD2 | TRBJ2-1 | TRBV27 | once | TGTGCCAGCAGTTTAAATAGCGGGGGGCTTAGCTCCTACAATGAGCAGTTCTTC | CASSLNSGGLSSYNEQFF
TRBD1 | TRBJ1-2 | TRBV24-1 | few | TGTGCCACCAGCTACCCCGGACAGGGTTCCTATGGCTACACCTTC | CATSYPGQGSYGYTF
. | TRBJ2-5 | TRBV7-8 | . | TGTGCCAGCAGCTTAGCGCTCTCCCAGGATGGAAAGACCCAGTACTTC | CASSLALSQDGKTQYF
TRBD1 | TRBJ2-3 | TRBV5-1 | . | TGCGCCAGCAGCCGGGACAGGGGGGCAGATACGCAGTATTTT | CASSRDRGADTQYF
. | TRBJ2-7 | TRBV9 | . | TGTGCCAGCAGCGTTAAAGCGATCCCCTACGAGCAGTACTTC | CASSVKAIPYEQYF
. | TRBJ2-5 | TRBV10-3 | . | TGTGCCATCAGTGAAGCTCGAGCCGAGACCCAGTACTTC | CAISEARAETQYF
TRBD2 | TRBJ2-3 | TRBV5-4 | . | TGTGCCAGCAGCCGTATCAGCGGGAGAGAGGATACGCAGTATTTT | CASSRISGREDTQYF
. | TRBJ2-1 | TRBV24-1 | . | TGTGCCACCAGTGTCGGAGAGGGGGTTTACAATGAGCAGTTCTTC | CATSVGEGVYNEQFF
TRBD1 | TRBJ1-6 | TRBV28 | . | TGTGCCAGCAGCCCCAGACAGGGAAGTTCACCCCTCCACTTT | CASSPRQGSSPLHF
. | TRBJ1-3 | TRBV7-9 | . | TGTGCCAGCAGCTTGATCAGCGTCTCTGGAAACACCATATATTTT | CASSLISVSGNTIYF
. | TRBJ2-2 | TRBV9 | . | TGTGCCAGCAGCGTAATCTCCCCCGGGGAGCTGTTTTTT | CASSVISPGELFF